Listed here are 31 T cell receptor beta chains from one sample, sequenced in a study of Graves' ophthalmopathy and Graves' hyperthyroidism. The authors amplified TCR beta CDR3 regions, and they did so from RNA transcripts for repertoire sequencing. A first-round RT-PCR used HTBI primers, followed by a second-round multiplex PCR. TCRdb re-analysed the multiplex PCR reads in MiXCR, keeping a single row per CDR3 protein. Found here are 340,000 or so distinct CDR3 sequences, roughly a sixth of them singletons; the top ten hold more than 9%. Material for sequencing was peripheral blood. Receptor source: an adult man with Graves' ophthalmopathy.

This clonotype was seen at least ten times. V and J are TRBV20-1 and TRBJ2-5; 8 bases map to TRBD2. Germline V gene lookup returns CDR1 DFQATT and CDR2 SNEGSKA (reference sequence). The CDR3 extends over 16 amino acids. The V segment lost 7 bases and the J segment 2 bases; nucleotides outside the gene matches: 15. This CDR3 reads CSVAPQTSAEQETQYF. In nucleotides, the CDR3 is TGCAGTGTCGCCCCACAGACTAGCGCGGAACAAGAGACCCAGTACTTC.

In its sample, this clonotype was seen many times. For the CDR3, the DNA is TGTGCCAGCTCGTTCAAGGGGCGAGGCACTGAAGCTTTCTTT. This sequence encodes CASSFKGRGTEAFF. The gene calls are TRBV18 and TRBJ1-1; D possibly corresponds to TRBD1 (5 bases). Germline CDR1 is KGHSH and CDR2 is LQKENI. The germline V and J ends were trimmed by 6 bases and 4 bases, with 15 bases remaining between them. This CDR3 has 14 amino acids.

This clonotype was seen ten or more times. The CDR3 here is CASSWTGQETQYF. CDR3 DNA sequence: TGTGCCAGCAGCTGGACAGGACAAGAGACCCAGTACTTC. The chain joins TRBV5-5 to TRBJ2-5, with TRBD1 identical over 7 bases. CDR1 and CDR2 (germline): SGHKS, YYEKEE (reference sequence). The CDR3 consists of 13 residues. J lost 2 bases, V lost 3 bases, and 1 base had no gene match. The whole variable domain, filled in from reference TRBV5-5 and TRBJ2-5, reads DAGVTQSPTHLIKTRGQQVTLRCSPISGHKSVSWYQQVLGQGPQFIFQYYEKEERGRGNFPDRFSARQFPNYSSELNVNALLLGDSALYLCASSWTGQETQYFGPGTRLLVL.

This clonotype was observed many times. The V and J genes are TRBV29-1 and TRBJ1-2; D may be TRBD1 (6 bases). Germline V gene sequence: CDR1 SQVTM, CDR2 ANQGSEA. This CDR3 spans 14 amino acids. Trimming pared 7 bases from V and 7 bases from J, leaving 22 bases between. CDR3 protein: CSAYDNLLQGGYTF. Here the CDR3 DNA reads TGCAGCGCCTACGACAATTTATTACAGGGTGGCTACACCTTC.

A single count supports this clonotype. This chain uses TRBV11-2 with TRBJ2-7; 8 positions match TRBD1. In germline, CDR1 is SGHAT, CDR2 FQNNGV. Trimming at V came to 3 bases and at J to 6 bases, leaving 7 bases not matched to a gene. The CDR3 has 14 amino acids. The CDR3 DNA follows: TGTGCCAGCAGCTTGGGACAGGCCGCCGGCGAGCAGTACTTC. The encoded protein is CASSLGQAAGEQYF.

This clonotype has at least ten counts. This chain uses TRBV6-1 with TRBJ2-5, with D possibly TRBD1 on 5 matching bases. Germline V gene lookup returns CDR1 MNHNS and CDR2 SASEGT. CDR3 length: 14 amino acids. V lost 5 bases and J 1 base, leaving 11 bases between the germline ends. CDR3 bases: TGTGCCAGCAGTAAGGGTGGGGCCCAAGAGACCCAGTACTTC. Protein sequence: CASSKGGAQETQYF.

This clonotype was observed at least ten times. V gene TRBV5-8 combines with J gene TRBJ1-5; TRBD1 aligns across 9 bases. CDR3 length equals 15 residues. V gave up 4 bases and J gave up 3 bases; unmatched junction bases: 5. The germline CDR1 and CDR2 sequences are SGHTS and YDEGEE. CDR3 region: CASSLGTGFNQPQHF. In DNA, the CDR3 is TGTGCCAGCAGCCTAGGGACAGGGTTCAATCAGCCCCAGCATTTT.

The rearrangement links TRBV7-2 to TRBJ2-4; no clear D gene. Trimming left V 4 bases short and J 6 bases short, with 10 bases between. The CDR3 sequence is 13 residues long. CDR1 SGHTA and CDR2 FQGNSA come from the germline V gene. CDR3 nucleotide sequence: TGTGCCAGCAGCTCAAGTTTCGGAAACATTCAGTACTTC. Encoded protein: CASSSSFGNIQYF.

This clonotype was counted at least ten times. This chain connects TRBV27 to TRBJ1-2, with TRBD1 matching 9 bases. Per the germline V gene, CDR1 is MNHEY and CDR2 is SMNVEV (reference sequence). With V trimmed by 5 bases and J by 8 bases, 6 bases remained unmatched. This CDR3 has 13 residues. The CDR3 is CASSPRDRDGYTF. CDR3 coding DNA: TGTGCCAGCAGTCCCCGGGACAGGGACGGCTACACCTTC.

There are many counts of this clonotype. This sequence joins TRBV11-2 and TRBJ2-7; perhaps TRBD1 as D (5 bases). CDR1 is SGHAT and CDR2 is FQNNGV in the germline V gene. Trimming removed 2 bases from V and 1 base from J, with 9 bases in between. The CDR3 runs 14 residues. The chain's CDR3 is CASSLRGISYEQYF. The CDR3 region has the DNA TGTGCCAGCAGCTTAAGGGGTATATCCTACGAGCAGTACTTC.

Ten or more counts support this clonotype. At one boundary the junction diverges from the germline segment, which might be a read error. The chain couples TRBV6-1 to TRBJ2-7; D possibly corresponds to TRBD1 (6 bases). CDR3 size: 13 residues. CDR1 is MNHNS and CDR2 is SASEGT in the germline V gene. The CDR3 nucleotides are TGTGCCAGCAGTGAAGCGCTAGAGAGGGGGAATCACTTC. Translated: CASSEALERGNHF.

The CDR3 is CASSTGQGERTEAFF. CDR3 in DNA: TGCGCCAGCAGCACGGGACAGGGAGAAAGAACTGAAGCTTTCTTT. V gene TRBV5-1 combines with J gene TRBJ1-1, with TRBD1 matching over 9 bases. Germline V gene lookup returns CDR1 SGHRS and CDR2 YFSETQ. J lost 5 bases, V lost 4 bases, and 9 bases had no gene match. The CDR3 spans 15 residues.

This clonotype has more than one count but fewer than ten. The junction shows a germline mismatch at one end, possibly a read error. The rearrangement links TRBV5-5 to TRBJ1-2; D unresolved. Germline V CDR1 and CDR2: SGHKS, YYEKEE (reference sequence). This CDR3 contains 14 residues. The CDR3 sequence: CASSLVSANYGYNF. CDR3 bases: TGTGCCAGCAGCTTGGTCTCGGCGAACTATGGCTACAACTTC. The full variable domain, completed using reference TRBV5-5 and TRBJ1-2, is DAGVTQSPTHLIKTRGQQVTLRCSPISGHKSVSWYQQVLGQGPQFIFQYYEKEERGRGNFPDRFSARQFPNYSSELNVNALLLGDSALYLCASSLVSANYGYNFGSGTRLTVV.

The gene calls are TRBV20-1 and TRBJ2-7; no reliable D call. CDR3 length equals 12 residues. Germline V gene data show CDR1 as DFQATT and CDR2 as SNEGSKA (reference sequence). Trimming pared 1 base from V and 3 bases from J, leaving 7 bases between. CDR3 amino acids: CSARASDYEQYF. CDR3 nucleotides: TGCAGTGCTAGAGCGTCCGACTACGAGCAGTACTTC.

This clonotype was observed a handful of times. CDR3 loop: CASSLIGSLARQETQYF. As DNA, the CDR3 is TGTGCCAGCAGTTTAATCGGGTCCCTCGCAAGGCAAGAGACCCAGTACTTC. V gene TRBV27 combines with J gene TRBJ2-5; D uncertain. Trimming cost V 2 bases and J 2 bases, with 18 bases left between them. Germline V gives CDR1 MNHEY, CDR2 SMNVEV (reference sequence). This CDR3 contains 17 residues.

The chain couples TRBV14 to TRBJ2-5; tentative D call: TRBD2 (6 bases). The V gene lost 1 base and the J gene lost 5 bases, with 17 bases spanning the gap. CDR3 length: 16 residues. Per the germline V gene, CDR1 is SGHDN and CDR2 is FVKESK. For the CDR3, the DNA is TGTGCCAGCAGCCAAGGGTCTCACGGGAGCGGTGAGACCCAGTACTTC. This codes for CASSQGSHGSGETQYF.

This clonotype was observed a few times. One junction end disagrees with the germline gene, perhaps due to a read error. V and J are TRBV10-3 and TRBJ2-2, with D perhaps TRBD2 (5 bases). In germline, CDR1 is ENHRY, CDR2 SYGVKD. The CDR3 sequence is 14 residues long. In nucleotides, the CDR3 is TGTGCCATCGTCGGAGTAGCGAACACCGGGGAGCTGTATTTT. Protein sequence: CAIVGVANTGELYF.

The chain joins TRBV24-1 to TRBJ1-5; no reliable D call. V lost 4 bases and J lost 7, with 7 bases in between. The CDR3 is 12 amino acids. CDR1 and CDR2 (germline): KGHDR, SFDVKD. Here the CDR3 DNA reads TGTGCCACCAGTGACGGTGAACAGCCCCAGCATTTT. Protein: CATSDGEQPQHF.

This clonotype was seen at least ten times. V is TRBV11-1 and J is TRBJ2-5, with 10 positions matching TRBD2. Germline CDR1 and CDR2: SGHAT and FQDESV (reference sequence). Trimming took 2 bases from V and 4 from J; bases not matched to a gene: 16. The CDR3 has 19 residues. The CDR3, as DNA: TGTGCCAGCAGCTTACGTTCTTTAAGTAGCGGGAGGCCGGGAGAGACCCAGTACTTC. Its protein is CASSLRSLSSGRPGETQYF.

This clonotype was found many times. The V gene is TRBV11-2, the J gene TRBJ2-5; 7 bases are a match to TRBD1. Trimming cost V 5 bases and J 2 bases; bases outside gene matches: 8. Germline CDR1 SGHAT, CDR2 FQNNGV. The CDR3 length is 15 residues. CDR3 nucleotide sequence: TGTGCCAGCAGCCAACACTGGGGACAGCAAGAGACCCAGTACTTC. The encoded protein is CASSQHWGQQETQYF.

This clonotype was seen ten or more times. CDR3 coding DNA: TGTGCCAGCAGTGACACAGGACTAGCGGGCGAAACCGGGGAGCTGTTTTTT. The encoded protein is CASSDTGLAGETGELFF. V usage is TRBV6-4 and J usage is TRBJ2-2, with 11 bases identical to TRBD2. Germline CDR1 MRHNA, CDR2 SNTAGT. V dropped 2 bases and J dropped 5; count of bases not matched to a gene: 7. This CDR3 has 17 amino acids.

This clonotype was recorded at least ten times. The CDR3 coding sequence is TGCGCCAGCAGCCAAGTTTCATCGCTAAAAGAGACCCAGTACTTC. Amino acids: CASSQVSSLKETQYF. The chain links TRBV4-3 to TRBJ2-5; D is unresolved. Germline lookup yields CDR1 LGHNA and CDR2 YSLEER. The CDR3 runs 15 residues. Trimming removed 1 base at V and 3 bases at J, with 12 bases between.

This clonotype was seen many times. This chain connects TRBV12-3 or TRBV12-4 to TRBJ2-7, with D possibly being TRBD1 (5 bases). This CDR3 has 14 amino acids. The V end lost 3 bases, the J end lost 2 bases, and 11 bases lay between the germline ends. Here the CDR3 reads CASSFWGSPYEQYF. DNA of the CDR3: TGTGCCAGCAGTTTTTGGGGCTCCCCCTACGAGCAGTACTTC.

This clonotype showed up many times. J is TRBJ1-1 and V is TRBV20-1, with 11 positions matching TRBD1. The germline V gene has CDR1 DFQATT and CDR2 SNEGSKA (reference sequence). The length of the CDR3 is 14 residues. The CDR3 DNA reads TGCAGCGCTGGGACAGGGGGTTTGAACACTGAAGCTTTCTTT. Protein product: CSAGTGGLNTEAFF.

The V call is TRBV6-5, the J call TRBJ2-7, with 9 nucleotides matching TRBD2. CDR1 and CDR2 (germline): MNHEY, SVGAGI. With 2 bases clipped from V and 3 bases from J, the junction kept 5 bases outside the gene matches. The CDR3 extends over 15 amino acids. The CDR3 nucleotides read TGTGCCAGCAGTTACAGGGCTAGCGGGAACTACGAGCAGTACTTC. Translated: CASSYRASGNYEQYF.

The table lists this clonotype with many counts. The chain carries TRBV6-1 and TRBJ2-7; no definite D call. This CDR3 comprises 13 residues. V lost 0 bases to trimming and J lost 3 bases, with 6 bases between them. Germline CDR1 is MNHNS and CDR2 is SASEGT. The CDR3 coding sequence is TGTGCCAGCAGTGAAGCGGTGCGCTACGAGCAGTACTTC. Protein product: CASSEAVRYEQYF.

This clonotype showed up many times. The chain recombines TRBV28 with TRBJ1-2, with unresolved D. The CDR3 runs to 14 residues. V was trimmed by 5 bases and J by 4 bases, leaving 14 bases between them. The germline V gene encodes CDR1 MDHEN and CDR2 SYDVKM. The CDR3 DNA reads TGTGCCAGCAGTACCCGGGCCCTAGCCTATGGCTACACCTTC. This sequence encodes CASSTRALAYGYTF.

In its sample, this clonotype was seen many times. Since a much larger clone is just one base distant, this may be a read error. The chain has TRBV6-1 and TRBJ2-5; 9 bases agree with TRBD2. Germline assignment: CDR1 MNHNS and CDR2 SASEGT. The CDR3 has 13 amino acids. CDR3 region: CASSVAGGETQHF. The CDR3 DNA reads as TGTGCCAGCAGTGTGGCGGGAGGGGAGACCCAGCACTTC.

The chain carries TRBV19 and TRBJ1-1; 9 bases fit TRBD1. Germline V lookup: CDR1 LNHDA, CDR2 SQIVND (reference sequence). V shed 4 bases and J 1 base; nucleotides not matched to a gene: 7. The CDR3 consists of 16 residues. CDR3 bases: TGTGCCAGTAGTACGAGGTGGACAGGGGAGAACACTGAAGCTTTCTTT. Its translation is CASSTRWTGENTEAFF. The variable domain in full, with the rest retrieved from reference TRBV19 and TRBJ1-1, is DGGITQSPKYLFRKEGQNVTLSCEQNLNHDAMYWYRQDPGQGLRLIYYSQIVNDFQKGDIAEGYSVSREKKESFPLTVTSAQKNPTAFYLCASSTRWTGENTEAFFGQGTRLTVV.

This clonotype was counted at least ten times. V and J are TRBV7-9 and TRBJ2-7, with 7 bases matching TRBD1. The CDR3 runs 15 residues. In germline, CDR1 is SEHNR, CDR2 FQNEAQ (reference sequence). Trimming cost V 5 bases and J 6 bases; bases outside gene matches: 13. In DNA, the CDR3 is TGTGCCAGCAGCCGAGAGTGGCAGGGGGACGGCGAGCAGTACTTC. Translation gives CASSREWQGDGEQYF.

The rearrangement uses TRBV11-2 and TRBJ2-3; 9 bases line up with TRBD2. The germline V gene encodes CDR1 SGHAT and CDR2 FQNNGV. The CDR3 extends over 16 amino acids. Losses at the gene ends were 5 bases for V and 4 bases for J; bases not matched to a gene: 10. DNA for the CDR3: TGTGCCAGCAGCCCTGCTAGCGGGGATAGCCCAGATACGCAGTATTTT. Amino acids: CASSPASGDSPDTQYF.